This T cell receptor beta chain was captured by sequencing in a study of T-cell reconstitution after alpha-beta-depleted transplantation in children. This clonotype was counted only a few times. Its antigen is not identified. Broader study findings: Once a year had passed after transplant, T-cell counts and diversity came mostly from newly produced T cells. About two months after transplant, alpha-beta T cells reportedly came from several hundred expanded graft clones.

Preparation of the TCRbeta library was carried out with unique molecular identifiers. From the PCR reads, TCRdb called clonotypes with MiXCR, one entry per CDR3 protein. In the table there are roughly 310,000 distinct CDR3 sequences, over 20% of which are singletons. Germline CDR1 SGDLS, CDR2 YYNGEE. The CDR3 sequence is 15 residues long. With V trimmed by 3 bases and J by 4 bases, 3 bases remained unmatched. This TCR came from a male patient younger than 18 who had a stem cell transplant for acute lymphoblastic leukemia, so the T cells may come from the graft donor. The source was PBMCs, mostly from graft donor cells, collected 180 days after TCRalphabeta/CD19-depleted stem cell transplant. The chain couples TRBV9 to TRBJ2-1; TRBD2 matches 11 bases. The CDR3 DNA follows: TGTGCCAGCAGCGAGGGACTAGCGGAGTACAATGAGCAGTTCTTC. This codes for CASSEGLAEYNEQFF.